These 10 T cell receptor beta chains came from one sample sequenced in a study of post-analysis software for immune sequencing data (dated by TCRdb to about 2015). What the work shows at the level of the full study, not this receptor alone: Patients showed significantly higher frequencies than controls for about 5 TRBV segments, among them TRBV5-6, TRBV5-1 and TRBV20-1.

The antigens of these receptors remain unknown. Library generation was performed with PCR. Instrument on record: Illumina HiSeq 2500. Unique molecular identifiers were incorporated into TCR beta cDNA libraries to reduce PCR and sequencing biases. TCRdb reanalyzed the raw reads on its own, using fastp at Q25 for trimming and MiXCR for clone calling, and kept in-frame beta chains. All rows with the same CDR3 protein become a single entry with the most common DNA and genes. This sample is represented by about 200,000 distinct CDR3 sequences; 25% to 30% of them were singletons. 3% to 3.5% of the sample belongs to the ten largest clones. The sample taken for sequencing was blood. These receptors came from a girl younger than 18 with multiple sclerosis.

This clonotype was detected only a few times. The CDR3 DNA is TGTGCCAGCACTCCTAGCGGGAGTTACAATGAGCAGTACTTC. Its translation is CASTPSGSYNEQYF. The chain is built from TRBV14 and TRBJ2-5; 10 bases are shared with TRBD2. The CDR3 spans 14 residues. Germline V gene lookup returns CDR1 SGHDN and CDR2 FVKESK. After removal of 7 bases from V and 11 bases from J, the junction contained 13 bases not matched to a gene. Drawing the rest from reference TRBV14 and TRBJ2-5, the complete variable domain is EAGVTQFPSHSVIEKGQTVTLRCDPISGHDNLYWYRRVMGKEIKFLLHFVKESKQDESGMPNNRFLAERTGGTYSTLKVQPAELEDSGVYFCASTPSGSYNEQYFGPGTRLLVL.

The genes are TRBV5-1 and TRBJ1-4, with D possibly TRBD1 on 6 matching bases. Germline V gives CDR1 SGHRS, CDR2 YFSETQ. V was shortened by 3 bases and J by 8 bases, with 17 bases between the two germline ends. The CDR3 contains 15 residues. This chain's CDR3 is CASSSTLGAVEKLFF. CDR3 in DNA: TGCGCCAGCAGCTCTACCCTGGGGGCCGTGGAAAAACTGTTTTTT. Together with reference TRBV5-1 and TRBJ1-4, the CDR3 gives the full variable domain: KAGVTQTPRYLIKTRGQQVTLSCSPISGHRSVSWYQQTPGQGLQFLFEYFSETQRNKGNFPGRFSGRQFSNSRSEMNVSTLELGDSALYLCASSSTLGAVEKLFFGSGTQLSVL.

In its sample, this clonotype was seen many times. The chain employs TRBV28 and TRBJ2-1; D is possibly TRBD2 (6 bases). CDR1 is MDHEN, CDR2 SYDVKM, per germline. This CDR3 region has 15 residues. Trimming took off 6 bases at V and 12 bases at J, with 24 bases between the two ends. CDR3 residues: CASRPTGNSGLMQFF. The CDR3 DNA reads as TGTGCCAGCAGACCGACCGGAAATAGCGGACTGATGCAGTTCTTC.

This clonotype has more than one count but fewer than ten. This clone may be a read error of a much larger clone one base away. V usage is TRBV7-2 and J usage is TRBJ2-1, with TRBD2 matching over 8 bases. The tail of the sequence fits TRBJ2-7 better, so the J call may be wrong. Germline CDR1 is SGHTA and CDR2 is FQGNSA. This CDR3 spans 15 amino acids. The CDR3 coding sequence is TGTGCCAGCAGCCCGCTTGGACTAGCCTACAATGAGCAGTACTTC. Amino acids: CASSPLGLAYNEQYF.

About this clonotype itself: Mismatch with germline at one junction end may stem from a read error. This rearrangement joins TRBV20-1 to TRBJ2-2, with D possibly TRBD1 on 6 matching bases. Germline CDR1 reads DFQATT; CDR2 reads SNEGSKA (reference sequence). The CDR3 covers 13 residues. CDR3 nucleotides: TGCAGTGCTAGTACAGGGAACACCGGGGAGCTGTTGTTT. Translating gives CSASTGNTGELLF.

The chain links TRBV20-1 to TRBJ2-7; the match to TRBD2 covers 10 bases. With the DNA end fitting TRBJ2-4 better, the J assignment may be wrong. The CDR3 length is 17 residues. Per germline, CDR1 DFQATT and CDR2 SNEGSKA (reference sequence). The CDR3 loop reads CSARDHLAGDPKNIQYF. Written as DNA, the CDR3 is TGCAGTGCTAGAGATCACCTAGCGGGGGATCCCAAAAACATTCAGTACTTC.

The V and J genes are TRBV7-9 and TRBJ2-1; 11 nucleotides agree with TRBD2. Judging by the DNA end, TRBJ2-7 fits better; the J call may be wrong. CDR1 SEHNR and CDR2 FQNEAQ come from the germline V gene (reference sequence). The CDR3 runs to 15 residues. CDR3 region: CASSPLAGGDNEQYF. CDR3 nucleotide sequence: TGTGCCAGCAGCCCGTTAGCGGGAGGGGACAATGAGCAGTACTTC.

The CDR3 region has the DNA TGTGCCAGCCTGGGGATGAACACTGAAGCTTTCTTT. This sequence encodes CASLGMNTEAFF. The V and J genes are TRBV27 and TRBJ1-1; no clear D gene. CDR1 MNHEY and CDR2 SMNVEV come from the germline V gene (reference sequence). The CDR3 spans 12 residues. Trimming removed 8 bases from V and 0 bases from J, with 7 bases in between.

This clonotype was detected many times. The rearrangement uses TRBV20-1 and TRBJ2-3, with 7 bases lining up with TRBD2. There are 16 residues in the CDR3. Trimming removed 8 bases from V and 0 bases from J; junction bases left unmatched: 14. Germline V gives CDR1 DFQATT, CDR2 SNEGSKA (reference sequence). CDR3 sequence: CSTPGVREGSTDTQYF. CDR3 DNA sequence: TGCAGTACCCCGGGAGTTAGGGAGGGGAGCACAGATACGCAGTATTTT.

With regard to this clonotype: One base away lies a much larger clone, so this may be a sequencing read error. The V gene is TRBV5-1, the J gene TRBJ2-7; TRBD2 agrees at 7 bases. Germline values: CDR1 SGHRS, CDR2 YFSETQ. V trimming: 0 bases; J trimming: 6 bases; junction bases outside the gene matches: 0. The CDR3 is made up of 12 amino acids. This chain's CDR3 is CASSLERGEQYF. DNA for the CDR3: TGCGCCAGCAGCTTGGAGCGGGGCGAGCAGTACTTC.